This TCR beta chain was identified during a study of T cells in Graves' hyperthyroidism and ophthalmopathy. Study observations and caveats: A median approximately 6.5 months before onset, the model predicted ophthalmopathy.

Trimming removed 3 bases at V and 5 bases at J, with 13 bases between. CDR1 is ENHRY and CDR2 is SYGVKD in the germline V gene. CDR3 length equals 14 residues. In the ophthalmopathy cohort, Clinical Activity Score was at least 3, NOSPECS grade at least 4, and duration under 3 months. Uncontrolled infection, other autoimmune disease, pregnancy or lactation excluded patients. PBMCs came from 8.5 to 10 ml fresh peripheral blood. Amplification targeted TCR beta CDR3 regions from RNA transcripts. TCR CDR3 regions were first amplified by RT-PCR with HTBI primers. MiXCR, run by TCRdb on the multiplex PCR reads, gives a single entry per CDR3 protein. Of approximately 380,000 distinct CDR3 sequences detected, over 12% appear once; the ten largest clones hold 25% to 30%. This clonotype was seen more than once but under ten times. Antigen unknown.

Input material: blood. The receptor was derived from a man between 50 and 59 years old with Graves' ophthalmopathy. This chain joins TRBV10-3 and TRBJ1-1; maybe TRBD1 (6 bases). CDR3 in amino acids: CAISDMGANTEAFF. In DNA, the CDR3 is TGTGCCATCAGTGACATGGGGGCAAATACTGAAGCTTTCTTT.